Listed here are 6 T cell receptor beta chains from one sample, sequenced in a study of CD8+ T cells in alopecia areata. It was cDNA, reverse transcribed from extracted RNA, that served as the sequencing template. Sequenced by immunoSEQ multiplex PCR; TCRdb stores in-frame clones only, minus some. The sample consists of 130,000 to 150,000 clones, over 80% of them appearing once. The source was CD8+ T cells sorted from blood, collected at week 0. The origin of the receptors is a human donor with alopecia areata.

The chain recombines TRBV6-6 with TRBJ2-1; TRBD2 agrees at 8 bases. The CDR3 totals 16 residues. The germline V gene has CDR1 MNHNY and CDR2 SVGAGI (reference sequence). The V and J ends lost 5 bases and 6 bases, in that order; junction bases with no gene match: 12. CDR3 bases: TGTGCCAGCAGTCACGGGGGACTAGTCGGTCGCAATGAGCAGTTCTTC. This sequence encodes CASSHGGLVGRNEQFF.

This clone was seen only once. The genes are TRBV5-1 and TRBJ1-2, with 7 bases matching TRBD1. Germline CDR1 SGHRS, CDR2 YFSETQ. This CDR3 spans 16 amino acids. The J segment lost 7 bases and the V segment lost 2 bases, leaving 14 bases of the junction unmatched. DNA for the CDR3: TGCGCCAGCAGCTTTCCTTCCGACAGGGTACCTTCTGGCTACACCTTC. It encodes CASSFPSDRVPSGYTF.

The chain recombines TRBV6-5 with TRBJ1-5; tentative D call: TRBD1 (5 bases). The CDR3 contains 16 residues. Germline V gene lookup returns CDR1 MNHEY and CDR2 SVGAGI. V lost 0 bases and J 11 bases, leaving 20 bases between the germline ends. The chain's CDR3 is CASSYSRPGGGGAQHF. The CDR3 bases are TGTGCCAGCAGTTACTCGAGACCGGGAGGCGGAGGGGCCCAGCATTTT.

The chain links TRBV29-1 to TRBJ1-1, with D possibly matching TRBD1 (6 bases). The CDR3 contains 12 residues. V dropped 4 bases and J dropped 6 bases, with 12 bases sitting between them. Germline assignment: CDR1 SQVTM and CDR2 ANQGSEA. The CDR3 region has the DNA TGCAGCGTTGGAGTCGAGGGGGCTGAAGCTTTCTTT. This codes for CSVGVEGAEAFF.

This chain joins TRBV5-6 and TRBJ2-1; D gene uncertain. The CDR3 contains 15 residues. The V gene lost 1 base and the J gene lost 5 bases, with 13 bases spanning the gap. CDR1 is SGHDT, CDR2 YYEEEE, per germline. The CDR3: CASSLPVSQNNEQFF. The CDR3 nucleotides are TGTGCCAGCAGCTTGCCAGTTTCACAGAACAATGAGCAGTTCTTC.

This clone was counted once. V is TRBV10-2 and J is TRBJ1-1; weak D call: TRBD1 (6 bases). V was pared by 5 bases and J by 1 base, with 23 bases between. Germline V CDR1 and CDR2: WSHSY, SAAADI. The CDR3 loop spans 18 amino acids. The CDR3 DNA is TGCGCCAGCAGTTTTAAGACGACAGGAGCGGTTCCGAACACTGAAGCTTTCTTT. Its translation is CASSFKTTGAVPNTEAFF.